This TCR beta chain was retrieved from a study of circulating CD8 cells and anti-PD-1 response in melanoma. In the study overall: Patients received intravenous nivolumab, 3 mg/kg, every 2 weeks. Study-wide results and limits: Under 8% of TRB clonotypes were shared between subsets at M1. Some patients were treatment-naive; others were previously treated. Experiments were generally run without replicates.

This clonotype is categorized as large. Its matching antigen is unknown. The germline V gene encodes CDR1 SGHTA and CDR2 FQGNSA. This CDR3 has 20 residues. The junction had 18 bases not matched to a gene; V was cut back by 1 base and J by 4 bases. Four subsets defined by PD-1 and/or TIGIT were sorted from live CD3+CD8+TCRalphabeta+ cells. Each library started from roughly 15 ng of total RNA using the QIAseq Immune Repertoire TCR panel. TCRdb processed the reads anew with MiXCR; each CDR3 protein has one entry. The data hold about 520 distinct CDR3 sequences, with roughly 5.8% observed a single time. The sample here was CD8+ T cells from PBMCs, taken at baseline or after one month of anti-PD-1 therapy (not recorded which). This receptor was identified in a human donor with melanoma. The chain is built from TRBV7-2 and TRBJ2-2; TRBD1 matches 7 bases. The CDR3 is CASSLETIPGTAILTGELFF. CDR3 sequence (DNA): TGTGCCAGCAGCTTAGAAACCATCCCCGGGACAGCAATACTCACCGGGGAGCTGTTTTTT.